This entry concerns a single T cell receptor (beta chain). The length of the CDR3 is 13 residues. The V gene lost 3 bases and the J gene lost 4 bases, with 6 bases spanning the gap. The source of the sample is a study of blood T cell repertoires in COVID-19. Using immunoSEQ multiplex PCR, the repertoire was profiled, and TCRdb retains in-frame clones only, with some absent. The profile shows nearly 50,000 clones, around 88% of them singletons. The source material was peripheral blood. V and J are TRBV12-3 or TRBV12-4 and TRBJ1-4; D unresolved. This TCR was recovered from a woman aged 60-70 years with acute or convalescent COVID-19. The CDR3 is CASSFLSNEKLFF. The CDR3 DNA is TGTGCCAGCAGTTTTCTTAGTAATGAAAAACTGTTTTTT.